The 32 T cell receptor beta chains below all came from one sample that was sequenced in a study of blood T cell repertoires in COVID-19. Repertoires were generated with immunoSEQ multiplex PCR, while TCRdb's copy carries only in-frame clones and drops some. Of roughly 220,000 clones in the sample, 75% to 85% were seen once. The specimen was peripheral blood. All receptors come from a woman aged 40 to 50 who had recovered from COVID-19.

The chain combines TRBV19 with TRBJ2-3; possibly TRBD1 for D (6 bases). Germline V gene data show CDR1 as LNHDA and CDR2 as SQIVND (reference sequence). The CDR3 sequence is 13 residues long. The V end was cut by 6 bases, the J end by 1 base, with 8 bases between. Written as DNA, the CDR3 is TGTGCCAGTAGGCCAGGGGGCACAGATACGCAGTATTTT. Protein product: CASRPGGTDTQYF.

This clone occurred a few times. CDR3 DNA sequence: TGTGCCAGCAGTTCGACTCGTGGAGGCTACACCTTC. It codes for CASSSTRGGYTF. J is TRBJ1-2 and V is TRBV6-2 or TRBV6-3; the D is unclear. V was pared by 4 bases and J by 8 bases, with 11 bases between. CDR1 is MNHEY, CDR2 SVGEGT, per germline. There are 12 residues in the CDR3.

The chain combines TRBV18 with TRBJ2-7; 9 nucleotides align to TRBD1. Germline V gene data show CDR1 as KGHSH and CDR2 as LQKENI. The CDR3 length is 16 residues. V lost 6 bases and J lost 3; bases outside the gene matches: 12. CDR3 sequence (DNA): TGTGCCAGCTCGCTCCTAAGGGACAGGGTAAACTACGAGCAGTACTTC. It translates to CASSLLRDRVNYEQYF.

The chain links TRBV11-3 to TRBJ2-1; perhaps TRBD1 as D (6 bases). The CDR3 runs 14 residues. Trimming left V 3 bases short and J 6 bases short, with 12 bases between. Looked up from germline, CDR1 is SGHNT and CDR2 is YENEEA. The CDR3 loop is CASSLGQDPNEQFF. CDR3 nucleotide sequence: TGTGCCAGCAGCTTGGGACAAGACCCCAATGAGCAGTTCTTC.

V usage is TRBV27 and J usage is TRBJ1-5, with unresolved D. The V gene lost 4 bases and the J gene lost 0 bases, with 7 bases spanning the gap. This CDR3 contains 14 residues. Germline loops: CDR1 MNHEY, CDR2 SMNVEV (reference sequence). The DNA of the CDR3 is TGTGCCAGCAGTTCTTTAGATAGCAATCAGCCCCAGCATTTT. Encoded protein: CASSSLDSNQPQHF.

V and J are TRBV28 and TRBJ1-1; a weak D match, TRBD1 (5 bases). Germline values: CDR1 MDHEN, CDR2 SYDVKM. The CDR3 has 13 amino acids. V shed 5 bases and J shed 4 bases, with 11 bases lying between them. The CDR3 nucleotides read TGTGCCAGCAGTCTGAGAAGGGGCACTGAAGCTTTCTTT. It specifies CASSLRRGTEAFF.

The rearrangement joins TRBV2 to TRBJ1-1; 10 nucleotides agree with TRBD1. CDR1 is SNHLY, CDR2 FYNNEI, per germline. The V and J ends lost 7 bases and 6 bases, in that order; junction bases with no gene match: 5. The CDR3 contains 13 residues. CDR3 nucleotides: TGTGCCAGCACGGGACAGGGGCCCCCTGAAGCTTTCTTT. It specifies CASTGQGPPEAFF. The full variable domain, with the rest looked up from reference TRBV2 and TRBJ1-1, is EPEVTQTPSHQVTQMGQEVILRCVPISNHLYFYWYRQILGQKVEFLVSFYNNEISEKSEIFDDQFSVERPDGSNFTLKIRSTKLEDSAMYFCASTGQGPPEAFFGQGTRLTVV.

This clone has only a few counts. The DNA of the CDR3 is TGTGCCAGCTCACCATTAGCGGGGAGCTCCTACGAGCAGTACTTC. Its translation: CASSPLAGSSYEQYF. This rearrangement joins TRBV18 to TRBJ2-7, with 8 bases aligning to TRBD2. This CDR3 is 15 amino acids long. Germline V gene data show CDR1 as KGHSH and CDR2 as LQKENI. J was trimmed by 0 bases and V by 2 bases; bases with no gene match: 3.

The chain recombines TRBV19 with TRBJ1-2; D gene unclear. Trimming took 4 bases from V and 3 from J, leaving 15 bases between them. This CDR3 comprises 15 residues. Germline CDR1 reads LNHDA; CDR2 reads SQIVND (reference sequence). Here the CDR3 DNA reads TGTGCCAGTAGTAGCGTTCAGCGGAGGGACTATGGCTACACCTTC. Protein sequence: CASSSVQRRDYGYTF.

Only one count was recorded for this clone. The V and J genes are TRBV10-3 and TRBJ2-3, with 7 bases lining up with TRBD1. Trimming cost V 11 bases and J 5 bases; bases outside gene matches: 10. Germline V gene data show CDR1 as ENHRY and CDR2 as SYGVKD. The CDR3 sequence is 13 residues long. CDR3 nucleotides: TGTGCCTCACATCAGGGGGATTTAGATACGCAGTATTTT. Encoded protein: CASHQGDLDTQYF.

The chain has TRBV6-5 and TRBJ1-2; D call uncertain. The CDR3 runs 13 residues. Germline-derived CDR1 and CDR2 are MNHEY and SVGAGI. Trimming removed 5 bases at V and 4 bases at J, with 11 bases between. CDR3 amino acids: CASSPTVPYGYTF. The CDR3, as DNA: TGTGCCAGCAGTCCTACAGTGCCCTATGGCTACACCTTC.

The rearrangement joins TRBV6-2 or TRBV6-3 to TRBJ1-5; D remains unclear. Trimming cost V 1 base and J 2 bases, with 6 bases left between them. The CDR3 has 14 residues. The germline gives CDR1 MNHEY, CDR2 SVGEGT. The CDR3 loop reads CASSYLEGNQPQHF. CDR3 DNA: TGTGCCAGCAGTTACTTGGAGGGCAATCAGCCCCAGCATTTT.

The CDR3 spells CASSYGTRSYEQYF. The CDR3 coding sequence is TGTGCCAGCAGTTACGGGACACGGTCGTACGAGCAGTACTTC. V and J are TRBV6-5 and TRBJ2-7, with a weak D call TRBD1 (6 bases). The V gene lost 2 bases and the J gene lost 4 bases, with 12 bases spanning the gap. The CDR3 has 14 residues. The germline V gene has CDR1 MNHEY and CDR2 SVGAGI.

The CDR3 reads CASSYGQFMNTEAFF. The DNA of the CDR3 is TGTGCCAGCAGTTATGGGCAGTTTATGAACACTGAAGCTTTCTTT. The V call is TRBV6-5, the J call TRBJ1-1; D call uncertain. Germline V gene data show CDR1 as MNHEY and CDR2 as SVGAGI. This CDR3 spans 15 amino acids. The ends were cut back, 3 bases at V and 0 bases at J, with 11 bases in the middle.

This chain joins TRBV19 and TRBJ1-1; no clear D gene. CDR3 length equals 13 residues. Trimming removed 8 bases from V and 2 bases from J, with 12 bases in between. CDR1 is LNHDA, CDR2 SQIVND, per germline (reference sequence). CDR3 in DNA: TGTGCCAGTGGGCCGCCAGAAAACACTGAAGCTTTCTTT. As protein: CASGPPENTEAFF.

This chain connects TRBV2 to TRBJ2-2; 9 bases align to TRBD1. Per germline, CDR1 SNHLY and CDR2 FYNNEI. Trimming took 4 bases from V and 6 from J; bases not matched to a gene: 0. The CDR3 covers 13 residues. The CDR3 DNA reads as TGTGCCAGCAGTGGGACAGGGGCCGGGGAGCTGTTTTTT. The encoded protein is CASSGTGAGELFF.

V is TRBV14 and J is TRBJ1-2; D is possibly TRBD1 (6 bases). Germline lookup yields CDR1 SGHDN and CDR2 FVKESK. V shed 0 bases and J shed 7 bases, with 15 bases lying between them. The CDR3 has 15 residues. CDR3 in amino acids: CASSQDRGTSAGYTF. CDR3 bases: TGTGCCAGCAGCCAAGATAGGGGGACGAGCGCTGGCTACACCTTC.

The rearrangement links TRBV7-9 to TRBJ1-2, with D tentatively TRBD1 (6 bases). Germline V CDR1 and CDR2: SEHNR, FQNEAQ (reference sequence). V gave up 4 bases and J gave up 0 bases, with 12 bases separating them. CDR3 length: 15 residues. CDR3: CASSSWDTSNYGYTF. The CDR3 DNA is TGTGCCAGCAGCTCATGGGACACTTCTAACTATGGCTACACCTTC.

The rearrangement links TRBV9 to TRBJ1-1, with D unresolved. The CDR3 sequence is 13 residues long. Trimming removed 4 bases from V and 0 bases from J, with 7 bases in between. The germline V gene has CDR1 SGDLS and CDR2 YYNGEE. The CDR3 sequence: CASSPQMNTEAFF. Written as DNA, the CDR3 is TGTGCCAGCAGCCCCCAAATGAACACTGAAGCTTTCTTT.

The chain employs TRBV19 and TRBJ2-1, with D perhaps TRBD2 (7 bases). Trimming cost V 4 bases and J 4 bases, with 11 bases left between them. The CDR3 consists of 14 residues. Germline CDR1 is LNHDA and CDR2 is SQIVND (reference sequence). DNA for the CDR3: TGTGCCAGTAGTAGGGGGGGCGGTTACAATGAGCAGTTCTTC. Translated, it gives CASSRGGGYNEQFF.

The genes are TRBV18 and TRBJ2-5; 10 bases are shared with TRBD2. The V gene end was trimmed by 1 base and the J gene end by 5 bases; junction bases not matched to a gene: 10. This CDR3 has 17 residues. Germline assignment: CDR1 KGHSH and CDR2 LQKENI. CDR3 residues: CASSPQVQRGGSETQYF. CDR3 nucleotides: TGTGCCAGCTCACCACAGGTCCAGCGGGGGGGCTCGGAGACCCAGTACTTC.

The V and J genes are TRBV6-5 and TRBJ2-5; tentative D call: TRBD1 (6 bases). This CDR3 has 15 residues. The V and J ends lost 6 bases and 4 bases respectively, with 18 bases between them. CDR1 is MNHEY and CDR2 is SVGAGI in the germline V gene. The CDR3 DNA sequence: TGTGCCAGCAGGAAGGGGCAGGGGAGCGGAGAGACCCAGTACTTC. Translation gives CASRKGQGSGETQYF.

This chain connects TRBV18 to TRBJ2-5, with TRBD2 identical over 8 bases. V lost 2 bases and J lost 2; bases outside the gene matches: 4. The CDR3 has 15 residues. Germline V gene data show CDR1 as KGHSH and CDR2 as LQKENI. CDR3 in amino acids: CASSPSGGAQETQYF. CDR3 in DNA: TGTGCCAGCTCACCATCCGGGGGGGCGCAAGAGACCCAGTACTTC.

This clone showed up just once. This chain connects TRBV6-1 to TRBJ1-4, with D perhaps TRBD1 (5 bases). Germline CDR1 reads MNHNS; CDR2 reads SASEGT. The V gene lost 0 bases and the J gene lost 2 bases, with 16 bases spanning the gap. The CDR3 sequence is 18 residues long. CDR3 region: CASSEAPQSGATNEKLFF. The CDR3 DNA reads as TGTGCCAGCAGTGAAGCTCCTCAAAGCGGGGCTACTAATGAAAAACTGTTTTTT.

V and J are TRBV6-5 and TRBJ2-3; TRBD2 agrees at 11 bases. Germline V gene sequence: CDR1 MNHEY, CDR2 SVGAGI. Trimming at V came to 6 bases and at J to 6 bases, leaving 5 bases not matched to a gene. The CDR3 has 14 residues. CDR3: CASRVAGGPDTQYF. CDR3 nucleotides: TGTGCCAGCAGGGTAGCGGGGGGGCCCGATACGCAGTATTTT.

The CDR3 reads CASSPRSGRWAQYF. CDR3 nucleotide sequence: TGTGCCAGCAGTCCCCGGAGCGGCCGGTGGGCCCAGTACTTC. The chain joins TRBV27 to TRBJ2-5; possible D gene TRBD2, 5 bases. V was trimmed by 5 bases and J by 9 bases, leaving 19 bases between them. In germline, CDR1 is MNHEY, CDR2 SMNVEV (reference sequence). This CDR3 has 14 amino acids.

This clone was counted a single time. This CDR3 reads CASNRGSVTDTQYF. The CDR3 coding sequence is TGTGCCAGTAACCGGGGGAGTGTCACCGATACGCAGTATTTT. The rearrangement links TRBV19 to TRBJ2-3; perhaps TRBD2 as D (6 bases). The V gene's germline CDR1 is LNHDA and CDR2 SQIVND (reference sequence). V gave up 7 bases and J gave up 6 bases, with 17 bases separating them. The CDR3 runs 14 residues.

The chain recombines TRBV11-2 with TRBJ1-1; 9 bases map to TRBD1. CDR1 and CDR2 (germline): SGHAT, FQNNGV. The length of the CDR3 is 14 residues. The V segment lost 5 bases and the J segment 4 bases; nucleotides outside the gene matches: 5. The CDR3: CASSATGGITEAFF. CDR3 nucleotide sequence: TGTGCCAGCAGCGCCACAGGGGGCATCACTGAAGCTTTCTTT.

This chain links TRBV5-6 with TRBJ1-4, with 8 bases lining up with TRBD1. CDR3 length equals 14 residues. V shed 3 bases and J 8 bases; nucleotides not matched to a gene: 6. Germline lookup yields CDR1 SGHDT and CDR2 YYEEEE. CDR3 DNA: TGTGCCAGCAGCTGGCAGGGGGCAGAGGAAAAACTGTTTTTT. This codes for CASSWQGAEEKLFF. The complete variable domain, with remaining parts taken from reference TRBV5-6 and TRBJ1-4, reads DAGVTQSPTHLIKTRGQQVTLRCSPKSGHDTVSWYQQALGQGPQFIFQYYEEEERQRGNFPDRFSGHQFPNYSSELNVNALLLGDSALYLCASSWQGAEEKLFFGSGTQLSVL.

This clone was found a few times. The V gene is TRBV7-2, the J gene TRBJ1-5; no clear D. V lost 2 bases to trimming and J lost 0 bases, with 14 bases between them. Germline assignment: CDR1 SGHTA and CDR2 FQGNSA. This CDR3 comprises 17 residues. The CDR3 DNA follows: TGTGCCAGCAGCTTATATGGGTCCGGGTATAGCAATCAGCCCCAGCATTTT. It encodes CASSLYGSGYSNQPQHF.

The CDR3 sequence: CASSAIRLTGELFF. The CDR3 region has the DNA TGTGCCAGTAGTGCTATAAGACTAACCGGGGAGCTGTTTTTT. The gene calls are TRBV19 and TRBJ2-2; D may be TRBD2 (5 bases). CDR1 LNHDA and CDR2 SQIVND come from the germline V gene (reference sequence). This CDR3 comprises 14 residues. Deletions cut 5 bases from V and 5 bases from J, with 12 bases between.

The rearrangement uses TRBV18 and TRBJ2-3; TRBD1 agrees at 11 bases. The trim removed 3 bases at V and 7 bases at J, leaving 3 bases unmatched. The CDR3 has 14 residues. The germline gives CDR1 KGHSH, CDR2 LQKENI. CDR3 in amino acids: CASSPGQGVNTQYF. The CDR3 DNA is TGTGCCAGCTCACCGGGACAGGGGGTAAATACGCAGTATTTT.